The 8 T cell receptor beta chains listed next were all sequenced from one sample in a study of blood T cell repertoires in COVID-19. TCRdb's table, derived via immunoSEQ multiplex PCR, lists solely in-frame clones and lacks some. The table records over 50,000 clones, approximately 88% of them present only once. Sequencing input: peripheral blood. Every receptor here comes from a man in his sixties with COVID-19, enrolled during active disease.

The rearrangement uses TRBV28 and TRBJ1-2; D uncertain. V was pared by 8 bases and J by 8 bases, with 18 bases between. The CDR3 loop spans 13 amino acids. Germline CDR1 reads MDHEN; CDR2 reads SYDVKM. The CDR3 DNA sequence: TGTGCCAGCGCAAGAGGTGATTTAGAGGGCTACACCTTC. Amino acids: CASARGDLEGYTF.

J is TRBJ1-4 and V is TRBV19; D ambiguous. This CDR3 region has 14 residues. The germline gives CDR1 LNHDA, CDR2 SQIVND (reference sequence). V was pared by 7 bases and J by 7 bases, with 16 bases between. In DNA form, the CDR3 reads TGTGCCAGTAACCCCGAGGGAGGCGTTGAAAAACTGTTTTTT. It codes for CASNPEGGVEKLFF.

This chain joins TRBV6-5 and TRBJ2-1, with D perhaps TRBD2 (7 bases). Trimming cost V 11 bases and J 3 bases, with 14 bases left between them. Per the germline V gene, CDR1 is MNHEY and CDR2 is SVGAGI. The CDR3 covers 13 residues. The CDR3 here is CAASGGYYNEQFF. The CDR3 DNA reads as TGTGCCGCTTCGGGGGGCTACTACAATGAGCAGTTCTTC.

The chain links TRBV5-5 to TRBJ2-4; D is unclear. The CDR3 consists of 15 residues. Germline CDR1 reads SGHKS; CDR2 reads YYEKEE (reference sequence). V dropped 0 bases and J dropped 0 bases, with 7 bases sitting between them. CDR3 region: CASSLVQLAKNIQYF. The DNA for the CDR3 is TGTGCCAGCAGCTTGGTACAGCTAGCCAAAAACATTCAGTACTTC.

This clone was detected a few times. This chain connects TRBV6-1 to TRBJ2-3; 11 positions agree with TRBD2. Germline CDR1 and CDR2: MNHNS and SASEGT. J lost 5 bases, V lost 4 bases, and 14 bases had no gene match. CDR3 length: 18 residues. The CDR3 sequence: CASSALGTSGGARDTQYF. The CDR3 nucleotides read TGTGCCAGCAGTGCCCTAGGAACTAGCGGGGGAGCGAGAGATACGCAGTATTTT.

CDR3 nucleotide sequence: TGTGCCAGCAGACTGGACAGGGGGCGTCCAGATACGCAGTATTTT. Translated, it gives CASRLDRGRPDTQYF. The J gene is TRBJ2-3, the V gene TRBV5-4, with 11 bases matching TRBD1. This CDR3 contains 15 residues. Germline-derived CDR1 and CDR2 are SGHNT and YYREEE (reference sequence). After removal of 5 bases from V and 4 bases from J, the junction contained 6 bases not matched to a gene.

A few counts support this clone. The chain carries TRBV6-2 or TRBV6-3 and TRBJ1-5; D is ambiguous. Germline V gene sequence: CDR1 MNHEY, CDR2 SVGEGT. V was trimmed by 4 bases and J by 4 bases, leaving 14 bases between them. The CDR3 length is 15 residues. CDR3 bases: TGTGCCAGCAGTTTACTACAATTAATGAATCAGCCCCAGCATTTT. Protein product: CASSLLQLMNQPQHF.

This chain joins TRBV27 and TRBJ1-2; no definite D call. The CDR3 length is 14 residues. Per germline, CDR1 MNHEY and CDR2 SMNVEV (reference sequence). V gave up 6 bases and J gave up 4 bases, with 15 bases separating them. The CDR3 protein is CASRAGAKIYGYTF. The DNA for the CDR3 is TGTGCCAGCAGGGCGGGAGCCAAAATCTATGGCTACACCTTC.